Below are 8 T cell receptor beta chains sequenced from a single sample in a study of CD8 T cells in ankylosing spondylitis. One entry per CDR3 protein, called by TCRdb with MiXCR from the 5' RACE reads. The data show 85,000 to 100,000 distinct CDR3 sequences, with 8% to 10% seen just once and 8.5% to 10% held by the top ten. Source material: blood, either unsorted or a sorted T cell fraction (not recorded which). These receptors were obtained from a male donor with ankylosing spondylitis or in good health (not recorded which).

This clonotype showed up many times. This chain uses TRBV7-9 with TRBJ2-7; 7 nucleotides line up with TRBD1. The CDR3 has 11 amino acids. Germline V lookup: CDR1 SEHNR, CDR2 FQNEAQ (reference sequence). V shed 5 bases and J 5 bases; nucleotides not matched to a gene: 0. The CDR3, as DNA: TGTGCCAGCAGCACAGGGGACGAGCAGTACTTC. Translating gives CASSTGDEQYF.

This clonotype was counted a few times. The rearrangement uses TRBV11-2 and TRBJ2-7; D remains unclear. Trimming left V 1 base short and J 5 bases short, with 3 bases between. The germline gives CDR1 SGHAT, CDR2 FQNNGV. The CDR3 totals 11 residues. The CDR3 loop reads CASSLVNEQYF. CDR3 coding DNA: TGTGCCAGCAGCTTAGTGAACGAGCAGTACTTC. Filled out from reference TRBV11-2 and TRBJ2-7, the complete variable domain reads EAGVAQSPRYKIIEKRQSVAFWCNPISGHATLYWYQQILGQGPKLLIQFQNNGVVDDSQLPKDRFSAERLKGVDSTLKIQPAKLEDSAVYLCASSLVNEQYFGPGTRLTVT.

This clonotype has a handful of counts. V usage is TRBV28 and J usage is TRBJ2-7; D is possibly TRBD2 (5 bases). Looked up from germline, CDR1 is MDHEN and CDR2 is SYDVKM. Trimming stripped 3 bases from V and 2 bases from J, with 11 bases between. The CDR3 has 14 amino acids. The chain's CDR3 is CASSLPAAAYEQYF. CDR3 nucleotide sequence: TGTGCCAGCAGTTTGCCAGCGGCTGCCTACGAGCAGTACTTC.

This clonotype was seen at least ten times. V usage is TRBV5-1 and J usage is TRBJ1-5; D is possibly TRBD1 (6 bases). V lost 1 base, J lost 2 bases, and 10 bases lay in between. Germline CDR1 SGHRS, CDR2 YFSETQ. CDR3 length equals 15 residues. CDR3 sequence: CASSLWGAGNQPQHF. The CDR3 DNA is TGCGCCAGCAGCTTGTGGGGGGCAGGCAATCAGCCCCAGCATTTT. The entire variable domain, with the rest obtained from reference TRBV5-1 and TRBJ1-5, is as follows: KAGVTQTPRYLIKTRGQQVTLSCSPISGHRSVSWYQQTPGQGLQFLFEYFSETQRNKGNFPGRFSGRQFSNSRSEMNVSTLELGDSALYLCASSLWGAGNQPQHFGDGTRLSIL.

This clonotype occurred many times. The V and J genes are TRBV9 and TRBJ2-3; perhaps TRBD1 as D (8 bases). The CDR3 loop spans 16 amino acids. V dropped 5 bases and J dropped 2 bases, with 18 bases sitting between them. In germline, CDR1 is SGDLS, CDR2 YYNGEE. CDR3 sequence (DNA): TGTGCCAGCAGTGACCTACAGGGGGGGACCACAGATACGCAGTATTTT. Translation gives CASSDLQGGTTDTQYF.

This clonotype came up many times. The J gene is TRBJ2-7, the V gene TRBV5-6; D ambiguous. Germline V gene lookup returns CDR1 SGHDT and CDR2 YYEEEE. This CDR3 contains 14 residues. V was shortened by 2 bases and J by 3 bases, with 12 bases between the two germline ends. CDR3 in amino acids: CASSFHRQNYEQYF. The CDR3 DNA is TGTGCCAGCAGCTTTCATCGCCAAAACTACGAGCAGTACTTC.

This clonotype appeared many times. The chain has TRBV3-1 and TRBJ2-1; weak D call: TRBD2 (5 bases). Trimming stripped 1 base from V and 4 bases from J, with 8 bases between. The CDR3 loop spans 14 amino acids. Germline V gene sequence: CDR1 LGHDT, CDR2 YNNKEL (reference sequence). The CDR3 region has the DNA TGTGCCAGCAGCCAAGCCCGGGGTTACAATGAGCAGTTCTTC. This sequence encodes CASSQARGYNEQFF.

This clonotype was detected ten times or more. DNA for the CDR3: TGTGCCAGCAGTTCAAACCTAGCGGGGGGCTGGGAGACCCAGTACTTC. Translated: CASSSNLAGGWETQYF. The chain recombines TRBV12-3 or TRBV12-4 with TRBJ2-5, with 11 bases identical to TRBD2. The J segment lost 5 bases and the V segment lost 4 bases, leaving 9 bases of the junction unmatched. CDR3 size: 16 residues.